The 20 T cell receptor beta chains listed next were all sequenced from one sample in a study of cytomegalovirus exposure and HLA in healthy donors. Both 60 Vbeta primers and 13 Jbeta primers went into the PCR. Produced via immunoSEQ multiplex PCR; TCRdb's table is partial and in-frame only. This sample has 80,000 to 100,000 clones, with under 70% found just once. Sequencing used PBMCs. These receptors came from a man aged 50 to 59 in good health and CMV-seronegative.

V and J are TRBV6-1 and TRBJ2-7, with 8 bases identical to TRBD2. The V segment lost 1 base and the J segment 3 bases; nucleotides outside the gene matches: 23. Germline CDR1 and CDR2: MNHNS and SASEGT. There are 21 residues in the CDR3. The CDR3 nucleotides read TGTGCCAGCAGTGAAGTTTGGCCCAGCGGGAGCAATAGGCAATACGGCTACGAGCAGTACTTC. Translating gives CASSEVWPSGSNRQYGYEQYF.

V usage is TRBV5-1 and J usage is TRBJ2-6; D call uncertain. This CDR3 comprises 15 residues. From germline, CDR1 is SGHRS and CDR2 YFSETQ. V dropped 3 bases and J dropped 0 bases, with 7 bases sitting between them. CDR3 nucleotide sequence: TGCGCCAGCAGCTGGGCCCTCTCTGGGGCCAACGTCCTGACTTTC. It specifies CASSWALSGANVLTF. Based on the CDR3 plus reference TRBV5-1 and TRBJ2-6, the full variable domain is KAGVTQTPRYLIKTRGQQVTLSCSPISGHRSVSWYQQTPGQGLQFLFEYFSETQRNKGNFPGRFSGRQFSNSRSEMNVSTLELGDSALYLCASSWALSGANVLTFGAGSRLTVL.

The genes are TRBV9 and TRBJ2-5, with 9 bases identical to TRBD2. The germline CDR1 and CDR2 sequences are SGDLS and YYNGEE. The CDR3 spans 16 residues. With 2 bases clipped from V and 2 bases from J, the junction kept 7 bases outside the gene matches. The chain's CDR3 is CASSVRAGGLQETQYF. The CDR3, as DNA: TGTGCCAGCAGCGTCAGAGCGGGGGGCCTTCAAGAGACCCAGTACTTC.

Points on this clone: A junction end diverges from the germline sequence, so it may reflect a read error. This chain uses TRBV15 with TRBJ1-1; no clear D. Germline CDR1 and CDR2: LNHNV and YYDKDF (reference sequence). This CDR3 is built from 12 residues. CDR3 in amino acids: CATSRDLTNLNF. DNA for the CDR3: TGTGCCACCAGCAGAGATCTTACAAATCTTAACTTT.

The CDR3, as DNA: TGTGCCAGCAGCCGGGACTCGACGAGAGAAAACATTCAGTACTTC. Translation gives CASSRDSTRENIQYF. This chain connects TRBV7-9 to TRBJ2-4; D may be TRBD2 (6 bases). Germline V gene data show CDR1 as SEHNR and CDR2 as FQNEAQ (reference sequence). This CDR3 comprises 15 residues. V was trimmed by 5 bases and J by 5 bases, leaving 16 bases between them.

This chain connects TRBV4-3 to TRBJ2-2; 7 positions match TRBD2. The CDR3 is 16 amino acids. Germline loops: CDR1 LGHNA, CDR2 YSLEER. Trimming took 0 bases from V and 4 from J; bases not matched to a gene: 5. The CDR3 here is CASSQDKGLGTGELFF. The CDR3 DNA follows: TGCGCCAGCAGCCAAGATAAAGGACTAGGCACCGGGGAGCTGTTTTTT.

The chain links TRBV10-3 to TRBJ1-1, with TRBD1 identical over 8 bases. Germline CDR1 reads ENHRY; CDR2 reads SYGVKD. The V gene end was trimmed by 3 bases and the J gene end by 1 base; junction bases not matched to a gene: 4. The CDR3 contains 15 residues. The CDR3 loop reads CAISEKDRGNTEAFF. The CDR3 DNA reads TGTGCCATCAGTGAAAAAGACAGGGGGAACACTGAAGCTTTCTTT.

The J gene is TRBJ2-5, the V gene TRBV9, with D tentatively TRBD2 (6 bases). There are 15 residues in the CDR3. Germline V gene sequence: CDR1 SGDLS, CDR2 YYNGEE. V was trimmed by 1 base and J by 2 bases, leaving 12 bases between them. The CDR3 here is CASSVLGGRQETQYF. CDR3 DNA: TGTGCCAGCAGCGTACTGGGAGGAAGACAAGAGACCCAGTACTTC.

This chain uses TRBV2 with TRBJ1-5; TRBD1 agrees at 8 bases. The germline V gene encodes CDR1 SNHLY and CDR2 FYNNEI. The CDR3 loop spans 13 amino acids. The junction had 3 bases not matched to a gene; V was cut back by 4 bases and J by 7 bases. CDR3 amino acids: CASSAGGWQPQHF. Here the CDR3 DNA reads TGTGCCAGCAGTGCAGGGGGCTGGCAGCCCCAGCATTTT.

The gene calls are TRBV11-2 and TRBJ1-3, with D hard to call. This CDR3 has 14 amino acids. Germline CDR1 and CDR2: SGHAT and FQNNGV. Trimming removed 5 bases at V and 4 bases at J, with 12 bases between. The DNA of the CDR3 is TGTGCCAGCAGCCCCTCGAGCGGGGGAAACACCATATATTTT. This codes for CASSPSSGGNTIYF.

This rearrangement joins TRBV7-2 to TRBJ2-7; D perhaps matches TRBD2 (5 bases). Germline assignment: CDR1 SGHTA and CDR2 FQGNSA. This CDR3 is built from 12 residues. V was trimmed by 2 bases and J by 3 bases, leaving 5 bases between them. The CDR3 spells CASSLTSYEQYF. DNA for the CDR3: TGTGCCAGCAGCTTAACTAGCTACGAGCAGTACTTC.

The chain couples TRBV4-2 to TRBJ2-1; 7 nucleotides match TRBD2. This CDR3 has 14 residues. The trim removed 0 bases at V and 15 bases at J, leaving 11 bases unmatched. Germline loops: CDR1 LGHNA, CDR2 YNFKEQ. CDR3 residues: CASSQESGDYQWFF. The DNA of the CDR3 is TGTGCCAGCAGCCAAGAATCGGGGGACTATCAGTGGTTCTTC.

The chain uses TRBV6-6 and TRBJ1-2; 12 bases fit TRBD1. The CDR3 has 15 amino acids. V lost 6 bases to trimming and J lost 6 bases; unmatched junction nucleotides: 8. Germline CDR1 is MNHNY and CDR2 is SVGAGI (reference sequence). The CDR3 sequence: CASRVPGQGAHGYTF. CDR3 coding DNA: TGTGCCAGCAGAGTACCGGGACAGGGGGCGCATGGCTACACCTTC.

In this sample, this clone turned up a few times. The rearrangement links TRBV4-3 to TRBJ2-7; possibly TRBD1 for D (5 bases). Trimming pared 0 bases from V and 5 bases from J, leaving 8 bases between. The CDR3 consists of 13 residues. Germline V gene sequence: CDR1 LGHNA, CDR2 YSLEER. Here the CDR3 reads CASSQDRAHEQYF. CDR3 DNA: TGCGCCAGCAGCCAAGACAGGGCCCACGAGCAGTACTTC.

In this sample, this clone turned up once. This chain joins TRBV6-5 and TRBJ2-7, with 7 nucleotides matching TRBD2. Germline loops: CDR1 MNHEY, CDR2 SVGAGI. This CDR3 contains 14 residues. Trimming took 5 bases from V and 6 from J; bases not matched to a gene: 10. CDR3: CASSGGGGVSEQYF. CDR3 coding DNA: TGTGCCAGCAGTGGGGGGGGAGGGGTCAGCGAGCAGTACTTC.

This chain joins TRBV5-6 and TRBJ2-5, with 9 bases fitting TRBD2. V lost 2 bases, J lost 5 bases, and 7 bases stayed unmatched. The length of the CDR3 is 15 residues. Germline CDR1 and CDR2: SGHDT and YYEEEE. In nucleotides, the CDR3 is TGTGCCAGCAGCTTCGGCGGGAGGGCCGGGGAGACCCAGTACTTC. Its protein is CASSFGGRAGETQYF.

The chain couples TRBV4-1 to TRBJ2-7; TRBD1 aligns across 11 bases. In germline, CDR1 is MGHRA, CDR2 YSYEKL. Trimming at V came to 2 bases and at J to 4 bases, leaving 4 bases not matched to a gene. The CDR3 covers 15 residues. Here the CDR3 reads CASSQFRDRGYEQYF. CDR3 nucleotide sequence: TGCGCCAGCAGCCAATTCCGGGACAGGGGGTACGAGCAGTACTTC.

This chain connects TRBV2 to TRBJ1-2; 9 nucleotides match TRBD1. Per germline, CDR1 SNHLY and CDR2 FYNNEI. This CDR3 has 14 amino acids. V gave up 6 bases and J gave up 6 bases; unmatched junction bases: 8. This CDR3 reads CASSRDREGDGYTF. The CDR3 DNA follows: TGTGCCAGCAGCCGGGACAGGGAGGGTGATGGCTACACCTTC.

The CDR3 loop reads CASTEWGDRNQPQHF. CDR3 bases: TGTGCCAGTACCGAATGGGGGGACCGCAATCAGCCCCAGCATTTT. This chain links TRBV19 with TRBJ1-5; TRBD1 might be the D (5 bases). CDR1 is LNHDA, CDR2 SQIVND, per germline (reference sequence). Trimming stripped 7 bases from V and 2 bases from J, with 15 bases between. The CDR3 consists of 15 residues.

The chain is built from TRBV7-8 and TRBJ2-2; possibly TRBD1 for D (5 bases). Germline assignment: CDR1 SGHVS and CDR2 FQNEAQ. This CDR3 comprises 14 residues. Trimming took 7 bases from V and 3 from J, leaving 12 bases between them. The CDR3 reads CASIPDTDTGELFF. In DNA, the CDR3 is TGTGCCAGCATCCCGGACACAGACACCGGGGAGCTGTTTTTT.